This T cell receptor (beta chain) was recorded in a study of neoadjuvant anti-PD-1 for oral cavity cancer. The table lists this clone with a few counts. Some clones are missing from TCRdb's copy, which holds only in-frame ones; the method was immunoSEQ multiplex PCR. Of thousands of clones in the sample, 70% to 80% were seen once. The germline gives CDR1 GTSNPN, CDR2 SVGIG (reference sequence). The CDR3 has 13 amino acids. V was pared by 2 bases and J by 6 bases, with 11 bases between. Patients had newly diagnosed, untreated stage II-IVA oral cavity squamous cell carcinoma. The genes are TRBV30 and TRBJ1-5; D not certain. The sequencing used PBMCs, collected before nivolumab (anti-PD-1) treatment. This sequence originates from a person aged 35 to 85 with oral cavity squamous cell carcinoma. This chain's CDR3 is CAWSTPGFQPQHF. CDR3 in DNA: TGTGCCTGGAGTACCCCCGGATTTCAGCCCCAGCATTTT.